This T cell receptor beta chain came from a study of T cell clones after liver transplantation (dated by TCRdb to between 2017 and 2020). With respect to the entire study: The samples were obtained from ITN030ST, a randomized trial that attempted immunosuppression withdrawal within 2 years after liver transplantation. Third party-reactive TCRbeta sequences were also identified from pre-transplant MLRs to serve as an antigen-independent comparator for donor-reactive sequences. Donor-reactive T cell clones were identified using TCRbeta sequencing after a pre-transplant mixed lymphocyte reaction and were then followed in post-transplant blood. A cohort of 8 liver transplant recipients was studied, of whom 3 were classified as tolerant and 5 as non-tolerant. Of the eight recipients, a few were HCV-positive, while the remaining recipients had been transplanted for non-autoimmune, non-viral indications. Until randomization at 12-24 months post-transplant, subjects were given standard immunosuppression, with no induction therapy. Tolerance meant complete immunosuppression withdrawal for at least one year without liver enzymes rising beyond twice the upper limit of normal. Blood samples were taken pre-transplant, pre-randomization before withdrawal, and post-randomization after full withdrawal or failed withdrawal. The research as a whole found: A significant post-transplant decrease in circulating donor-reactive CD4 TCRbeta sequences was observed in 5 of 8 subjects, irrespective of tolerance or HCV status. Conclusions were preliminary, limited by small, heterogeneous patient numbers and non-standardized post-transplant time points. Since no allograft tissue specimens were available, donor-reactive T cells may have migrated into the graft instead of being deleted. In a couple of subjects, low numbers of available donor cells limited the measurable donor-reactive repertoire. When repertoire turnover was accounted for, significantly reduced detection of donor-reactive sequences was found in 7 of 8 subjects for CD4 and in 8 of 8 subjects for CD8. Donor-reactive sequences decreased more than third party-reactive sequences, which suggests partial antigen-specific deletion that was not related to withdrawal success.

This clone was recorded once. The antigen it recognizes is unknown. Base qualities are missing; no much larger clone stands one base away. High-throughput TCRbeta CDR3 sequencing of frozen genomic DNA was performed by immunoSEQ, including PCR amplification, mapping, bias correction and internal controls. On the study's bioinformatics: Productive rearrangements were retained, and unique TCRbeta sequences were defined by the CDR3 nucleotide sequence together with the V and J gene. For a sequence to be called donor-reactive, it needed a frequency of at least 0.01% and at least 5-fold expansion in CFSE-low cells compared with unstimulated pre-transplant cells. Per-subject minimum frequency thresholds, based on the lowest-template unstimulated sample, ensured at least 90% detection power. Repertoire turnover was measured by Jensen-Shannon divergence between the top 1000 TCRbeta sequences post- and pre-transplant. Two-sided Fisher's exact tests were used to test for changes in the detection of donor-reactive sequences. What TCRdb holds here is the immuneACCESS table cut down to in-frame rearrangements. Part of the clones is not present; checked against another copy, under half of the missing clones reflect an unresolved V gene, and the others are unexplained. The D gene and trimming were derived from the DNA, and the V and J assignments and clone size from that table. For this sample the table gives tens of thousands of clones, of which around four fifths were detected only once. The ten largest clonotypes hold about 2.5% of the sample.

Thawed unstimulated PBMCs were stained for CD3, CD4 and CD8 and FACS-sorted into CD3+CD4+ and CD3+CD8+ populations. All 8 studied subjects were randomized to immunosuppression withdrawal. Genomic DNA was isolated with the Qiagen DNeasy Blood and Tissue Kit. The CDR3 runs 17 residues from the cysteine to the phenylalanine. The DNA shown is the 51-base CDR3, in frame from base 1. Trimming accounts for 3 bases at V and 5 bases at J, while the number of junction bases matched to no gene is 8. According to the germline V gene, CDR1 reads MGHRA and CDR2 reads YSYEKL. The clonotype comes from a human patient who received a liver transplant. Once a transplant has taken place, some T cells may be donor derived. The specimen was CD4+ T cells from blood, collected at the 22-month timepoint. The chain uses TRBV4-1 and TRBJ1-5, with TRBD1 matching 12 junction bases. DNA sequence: TGCGCCAGCAGCCAGGGGACAGGGGGCCCTATGCATCAGCCCCAGCATTTT. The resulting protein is CASSQGTGGPMHQPQHF.